This T cell receptor beta chain was sequenced in a study of T cell responses to AZD1222 COVID-19 vaccine. The wider study: Whether given at about 4 or about 12 weeks, second doses were pooled. Study conclusions and caveats: Unmutated regions of variants are reportedly targeted by nearly half of spike-specific TCRs. Just a handful of AZD1222 recipients were seropositive at baseline. Donors skewed white British and female; clonal diversity was possibly underestimated.

As for this clone: Antigen: not known.

Only in-frame clones appear in the TCRdb table, and some are missing; sequencing was by immunoSEQ multiplex PCR. This sample has some 130,000 clones, with roughly 88% found just once. Looked up from germline, CDR1 is LGHNT and CDR2 is FRNRAP. The CDR3 runs to 16 residues. Trimming took off 1 base at V and 3 bases at J, with 15 bases between the two ends. This TCR came from an adult in good health. The sequences come from peripheral blood, collected on day 0 of AZD1222 vaccination. The chain recombines TRBV12-5 with TRBJ1-2; D possibly corresponds to TRBD1 (6 bases). CDR3 region: CASGLAPGAEHYGYTF. CDR3 coding DNA: TGTGCTAGTGGTTTGGCACCGGGGGCAGAACACTATGGCTACACCTTC.